This T cell receptor beta chain was sequenced during a study of response to subunit inactivated influenza vaccine. TCRdb recomputed calls from the RT-PCR reads with MiXCR, one row per CDR3 protein. Of approximately 730,000 distinct CDR3 sequences in the sample, about 15% were seen once. This CDR3 spans 15 amino acids. The germline gives CDR1 SGHTA, CDR2 FQGNSA. V lost 2 bases and J lost 0, with 9 bases in between. The sample holds many counts of this clonotype. This TCR came from a man over 45 who received an inactivated influenza vaccine. This sample comprised PBMCs from blood, obtained roughly 2 weeks before vaccination. This chain connects TRBV7-2 to TRBJ2-3, with D perhaps being TRBD1 or TRBD2 (6 bases each). The DNA of the CDR3 is TGTGCCAGCAGCTTATTAGGGGGGAGCACAGATACGCAGTATTTT. Translated: CASSLLGGSTDTQYF.